Listed here are 20 T cell receptor beta chains from one sample, sequenced in a study of shared clonotypes between healthy human individuals. Repertoires were generated with immunoSEQ multiplex PCR, while TCRdb's copy carries only in-frame clones and drops some. Here the sample spans some 1.5 million clones, approximately 97% being singletons. Sequenced sample: naive CD4+ T cells sorted from blood. Subset noted: CD45RA+ positively selected. These receptors originate from a man aged 25-45 years in good health.

This clone was counted a single time. The chain combines TRBV18 with TRBJ2-2; 8 bases line up with TRBD1. The junction had 5 bases not matched to a gene; V was cut back by 3 bases and J by 8 bases. This CDR3 has 14 amino acids. CDR1 KGHSH and CDR2 LQKENI come from the germline V gene. CDR3 loop: CASSPDRVIGELFF. CDR3 in DNA: TGTGCCAGCTCACCGGACAGGGTGATTGGGGAGCTGTTTTTT.

The chain combines TRBV29-1 with TRBJ2-7; TRBD1 aligns across 9 bases. Unmatched junction bases numbered 6, after V lost 3 bases and J lost 6 bases. Germline V gene data show CDR1 as SQVTM and CDR2 as ANQGSEA. The CDR3 contains 13 residues. The CDR3 sequence is CSVDGKGQGEQYF. The CDR3 nucleotides are TGCAGCGTTGACGGAAAGGGACAGGGCGAGCAGTACTTC.

The chain carries TRBV28 and TRBJ2-1; D is uncertain. V dropped 1 base and J dropped 6 bases, with 4 bases sitting between them. This CDR3 region has 12 residues. Germline V gene sequence: CDR1 MDHEN, CDR2 SYDVKM. CDR3 bases: TGTGCCAGCAGTTTATCCAGCAATGAGCAGTTCTTC. It is translated as CASSLSSNEQFF. Filled out from reference TRBV28 and TRBJ2-1, the complete variable domain reads DVKVTQSSRYLVKRTGEKVFLECVQDMDHENMFWYRQDPGLGLRLIYFSYDVKMKEKGDIPEGYSVSREKKERFSLILESASTNQTSMYLCASSLSSNEQFFGPGTRLTVL.

This rearrangement joins TRBV21-1 to TRBJ2-3. TRBV21-1 is described as a pseudogene. This CDR3 region has 14 residues. CDR3 coding DNA: TGTGCCAGCAGCAAAGCGGATCAGCCAGATACGCAGTATTTT. Translation: CASSKADQPDTQYF.

On this clone itself: The sample carries other DNA sequences with the same CDR3. This CDR3 is CASSLVSPTGELFF. The CDR3 DNA follows: TGTGCCAGCAGTTTAGTTTCACCGACCGGGGAGCTGTTTTTT. The chain combines TRBV27 with TRBJ2-2; no clear D. Trimming removed 2 bases from V and 5 bases from J, with 9 bases in between. Per the germline V gene, CDR1 is MNHEY and CDR2 is SMNVEV (reference sequence). The CDR3 has 14 amino acids.

The gene calls are TRBV5-1 and TRBJ2-2; 13 nucleotides align to TRBD2. CDR1 is SGHRS, CDR2 YFSETQ, per germline. The CDR3 has 17 amino acids. After removal of 1 base from V and 5 bases from J, the junction contained 5 bases not matched to a gene. Here the CDR3 reads CASSLRSGLAGTGELFF. CDR3 coding DNA: TGCGCCAGCAGCTTGAGATCGGGACTAGCGGGAACCGGGGAGCTGTTTTTT.

CDR3 nucleotide sequence: TGTGCCAGCAGCTTCCCAGGGGGCTTCTACGAGCAGTACTTC. Encoded protein: CASSFPGGFYEQYF. The gene calls are TRBV5-4 and TRBJ2-7; the match to TRBD1 covers 8 bases. CDR3 size: 14 residues. Looked up from germline, CDR1 is SGHNT and CDR2 is YYREEE (reference sequence). With V trimmed by 2 bases and J by 3 bases, 4 bases remained unmatched.

The chain recombines TRBV6-5 with TRBJ2-7, with D perhaps matching TRBD2 (5 bases). The CDR3 contains 13 residues. Trimming stripped 10 bases from V and 4 bases from J, with 17 bases between. In germline, CDR1 is MNHEY, CDR2 SVGAGI. CDR3 region: CAKELVSHYEQYF. CDR3 sequence (DNA): TGTGCCAAAGAACTAGTCTCCCATTACGAGCAGTACTTC.

This clone was counted once. The rearrangement joins TRBV5-1 to TRBJ2-7, with D maybe TRBD1 (6 bases). The CDR3 length is 16 residues. Germline lookup yields CDR1 SGHRS and CDR2 YFSETQ. Trimming took 4 bases from V and 2 from J, leaving 19 bases between them. The CDR3: CASSPGQTNRPYEQYF. The CDR3 region has the DNA TGCGCCAGCAGCCCCGGACAGACAAACAGACCCTACGAGCAGTACTTC.

CDR3 loop: CASSLRSMSEQYF. In nucleotides, the CDR3 is TGTGCCAGCAGCCTTAGGAGTATGAGCGAGCAGTACTTC. V and J are TRBV7-6 and TRBJ2-7; D not resolved. This CDR3 is 13 amino acids long. V was cut by 5 bases and J by 6 bases, with 14 bases left in between. Per the germline V gene, CDR1 is SGHVS and CDR2 is FNYEAQ.

V gene TRBV6-5 combines with J gene TRBJ2-1; 13 bases align to TRBD2. Losses at the gene ends were 5 bases for V and 5 bases for J; bases not matched to a gene: 3. CDR1 is MNHEY, CDR2 SVGAGI, per germline. The CDR3 totals 15 residues. The CDR3 spells CASSRGTSGNNEQFF. CDR3 nucleotide sequence: TGTGCCAGCAGTCGCGGGACTAGCGGGAACAATGAGCAGTTCTTC.

This sequence joins TRBV29-1 and TRBJ2-7; D is perhaps TRBD1 (6 bases). Looked up from germline, CDR1 is SQVTM and CDR2 is ANQGSEA. The ends were cut back, 5 bases at V and 3 bases at J, with 20 bases in the middle. The CDR3 totals 15 residues. CDR3 nucleotides: TGCAGCGTTCCGGAGATTACAGGGACGATCTACGAGCAGTACTTC. This translates into CSVPEITGTIYEQYF.

The rearrangement uses TRBV7-9 and TRBJ2-1; the D gene is possibly TRBD1 (6 bases). This CDR3 contains 13 residues. With 0 bases removed from V and 12 bases from J, the gap between germline ends came to 12 bases. CDR1 and CDR2 (germline): SEHNR, FQNEAQ (reference sequence). The CDR3 loop reads CASSLAAGQLQFF. CDR3 nucleotide sequence: TGTGCCAGCAGCTTAGCGGCCGGACAGTTGCAGTTCTTC.

The CDR3 reads CASSSGGRTTF. DNA for the CDR3: TGTGCCAGCAGCTCGGGGGGGCGTACCACCTTC. This chain uses TRBV7-9 with TRBJ1-2, with D possibly TRBD1 on 6 matching bases. Trimming cost V 4 bases and J 13 bases, with 13 bases left between them. Per germline, CDR1 SEHNR and CDR2 FQNEAQ (reference sequence). CDR3 size: 11 residues.

The chain employs TRBV4-1 and TRBJ2-7, with 7 bases aligning to TRBD2. Germline V gene data show CDR1 as MGHRA and CDR2 as YSYEKL. The CDR3 spans 15 residues. J gave up 4 bases and V 4 bases, and 10 bases lay outside the gene matches. CDR3 loop: CASSPPRTSGYEQYF. The CDR3 DNA sequence: TGCGCCAGCAGCCCCCCCCGGACTAGTGGGTACGAGCAGTACTTC.

V gene TRBV6-1 combines with J gene TRBJ2-2; D ambiguous. CDR1 is MNHNS, CDR2 SASEGT, per germline. This CDR3 has 18 amino acids. V was cut by 0 bases and J by 4 bases, with 18 bases left in between. CDR3 in amino acids: CASSEALRTPGGTGELFF. The CDR3 bases are TGTGCCAGCAGTGAAGCGCTTCGGACCCCCGGCGGCACCGGGGAGCTGTTTTTT.

This chain links TRBV5-1 with TRBJ2-2; TRBD2 might be the D (6 bases). This CDR3 region has 16 residues. Germline V gene lookup returns CDR1 SGHRS and CDR2 YFSETQ. Deletions cut 4 bases from V and 0 bases from J, with 13 bases between. CDR3 DNA: TGCGCCAGCAGCCTCGGACTAAATACGAACACCGGGGAGCTGTTTTTT. This encodes CASSLGLNTNTGELFF.

The chain links TRBV11-2 to TRBJ2-7, with D tentatively TRBD1 or TRBD2 (5 bases each). The germline V gene has CDR1 SGHAT and CDR2 FQNNGV. This CDR3 spans 12 amino acids. Trimming cost V 6 bases and J 0 bases, with 6 bases left between them. Here the CDR3 reads CASRGPSYEQYF. The DNA of the CDR3 is TGTGCCAGCAGGGGACCCTCCTACGAGCAGTACTTC. The full variable domain, rest sourced from reference TRBV11-2 and TRBJ2-7, is EAGVAQSPRYKIIEKRQSVAFWCNPISGHATLYWYQQILGQGPKLLIQFQNNGVVDDSQLPKDRFSAERLKGVDSTLKIQPAKLEDSAVYLCASRGPSYEQYFGPGTRLTVT.

V gene TRBV9 combines with J gene TRBJ2-7; TRBD2 aligns across 8 bases. From germline, CDR1 is SGDLS and CDR2 YYNGEE. J gave up 7 bases and V 2 bases, and 8 bases lay outside the gene matches. The length of the CDR3 is 14 residues. Here the CDR3 DNA reads TGTGCCAGCAGCGTTGCGGAGCGGGAGAGGGAGCAGTACTTC. It encodes CASSVAEREREQYF.

This chain connects TRBV29-1 to TRBJ2-3, with TRBD2 matching over 8 bases. Germline CDR1 is SQVTM and CDR2 is ANQGSEA. Unmatched junction bases numbered 6, after V lost 4 bases and J lost 3 bases. This CDR3 has 14 amino acids. In DNA form, the CDR3 reads TGCAGCGTTGGACGGAGACTAGCGACAGATACGCAGTATTTT. Amino acid sequence: CSVGRRLATDTQYF.